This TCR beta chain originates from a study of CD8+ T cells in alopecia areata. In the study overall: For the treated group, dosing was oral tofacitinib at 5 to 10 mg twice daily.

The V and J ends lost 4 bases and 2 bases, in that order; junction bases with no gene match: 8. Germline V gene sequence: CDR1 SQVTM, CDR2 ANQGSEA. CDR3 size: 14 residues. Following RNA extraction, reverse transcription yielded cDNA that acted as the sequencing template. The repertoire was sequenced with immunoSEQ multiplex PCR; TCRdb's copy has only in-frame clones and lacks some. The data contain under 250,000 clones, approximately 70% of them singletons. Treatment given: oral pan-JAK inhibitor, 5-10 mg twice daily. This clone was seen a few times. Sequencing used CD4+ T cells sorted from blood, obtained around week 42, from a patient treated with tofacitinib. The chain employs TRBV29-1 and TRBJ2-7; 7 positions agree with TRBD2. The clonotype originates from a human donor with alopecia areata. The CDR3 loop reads CSVGEGLRAYEQYF. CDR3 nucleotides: TGCAGCGTTGGGGAGGGCCTTAGGGCCTACGAGCAGTACTTC.